One and the same sample provided the 18 T cell receptor beta chains below, sequenced in a study of shared clonotypes between healthy human individuals. Some clones are missing from TCRdb's copy, which holds only in-frame ones; the method was immunoSEQ multiplex PCR. This table holds millions of clones, approximately 90% found once. Sequenced material: naive CD4+ T cells sorted from blood. Subset specified: CD45RA+ positively selected. These receptors originate from a man younger than 35 in good health.

The chain joins TRBV18 to TRBJ2-7; 7 bases match TRBD1. V was pared by 2 bases and J by 7 bases, with 23 bases of the junction left unmatched. Germline V gene data show CDR1 as KGHSH and CDR2 as LQKENI. This CDR3 has 19 amino acids. CDR3 protein: CASSPSPGTAGGSLGEQYF. The CDR3, as DNA: TGTGCCAGCTCACCATCCCCCGGGACCGCAGGGGGATCTTTGGGTGAGCAGTACTTC.

The CDR3: CASSAGQGGSLEQYF. The CDR3 DNA sequence: TGTGCCAGCAGTGCTGGACAGGGGGGATCCCTCGAGCAGTACTTC. This chain links TRBV6-1 with TRBJ2-7, with 10 bases that match TRBD1. Germline V CDR1 and CDR2: MNHNS, SASEGT. The CDR3 has 15 amino acids. V shed 4 bases, J shed 6 bases, and the junction held 9 bases outside the gene matches.

The V and J genes are TRBV4-3 and TRBJ1-1; 7 bases fit TRBD1. The V gene end was trimmed by 1 base and the J gene end by 4 bases; junction bases not matched to a gene: 3. This CDR3 comprises 14 residues. CDR1 LGHNA and CDR2 YSLEER come from the germline V gene. In DNA form, the CDR3 reads TGCGCCAGCAGCCAAGTCAGGGGGGGCACTGAAGCTTTCTTT. Amino acid sequence: CASSQVRGGTEAFF.

The chain recombines TRBV7-8 with TRBJ1-2; D perhaps matches TRBD1 (6 bases). Trimming took 2 bases from V and 6 from J, leaving 10 bases between them. Looked up from germline, CDR1 is SGHVS and CDR2 is FQNEAQ. The CDR3 runs 13 residues. This CDR3 is CASSLNREHGYTF. The CDR3 DNA is TGTGCCAGCAGCTTAAACAGGGAACATGGCTACACCTTC.

This chain joins TRBV19 and TRBJ1-2; a weak D match, TRBD1 (6 bases). Germline CDR1 is LNHDA and CDR2 is SQIVND (reference sequence). This CDR3 has 14 amino acids. Trimming left V 3 bases short and J 6 bases short, with 14 bases between. The CDR3 nucleotides are TGTGCCAGTAGTATTGGGGGGGCGCGGGATGGCTACACCTTC. This encodes CASSIGGARDGYTF.

This sequence joins TRBV7-9 and TRBJ1-1, with 9 positions matching TRBD1. This CDR3 contains 15 residues. V trimming: 4 bases; J trimming: 3 bases; junction bases outside the gene matches: 6. Germline assignment: CDR1 SEHNR and CDR2 FQNEAQ (reference sequence). The DNA for the CDR3 is TGTGCCAGCAGCTGGTGGACAGGGGTGCACACTGAAGCTTTCTTT. Its protein product is CASSWWTGVHTEAFF.

The sample holds a few counts of this clone. The chain recombines TRBV4-3 with TRBJ1-2, with D uncertain. The CDR3 sequence is 14 residues long. Trimming removed 1 base at V and 4 bases at J, with 10 bases between. The germline CDR1 and CDR2 sequences are LGHNA and YSLEER. As DNA, the CDR3 is TGCGCCAGCAGCCAAGTCGTGAGTGGCTATGGCTACACCTTC. This codes for CASSQVVSGYGYTF.

V gene TRBV12-5 combines with J gene TRBJ2-7, with 8 bases aligning to TRBD1. With 5 bases clipped from V and 2 bases from J, the junction kept 2 bases outside the gene matches. Germline V CDR1 and CDR2: LGHNT, FRNRAP. The CDR3 length is 13 residues. The CDR3 sequence is CASGGTGTYEQYF. In DNA, the CDR3 is TGTGCTAGTGGTGGGACAGGAACCTACGAGCAGTACTTC.

V and J are TRBV6-1 and TRBJ1-2; no firm D call. Between the trimmed V and J ends, which lost 4 bases and 4 bases, there was a span of 16 bases. Germline V CDR1 and CDR2: MNHNS, SASEGT. The CDR3 totals 15 residues. The DNA of the CDR3 is TGTGCCAGCAGTGGAAGCCGTAGTTGGGGCTATGGCTACACCTTC. Translation: CASSGSRSWGYGYTF.

This chain uses TRBV2 with TRBJ1-4; no definite D call. The V gene's germline CDR1 is SNHLY and CDR2 FYNNEI. Trimming cost V 5 bases and J 7 bases, with 5 bases left between them. This CDR3 comprises 11 residues. The CDR3 coding sequence is TGTGCCAGCAGTTGGGGTGAAAAACTGTTTTTT. Amino acids: CASSWGEKLFF.

The chain is built from TRBV5-1 and TRBJ2-3; the D gene is possibly TRBD2 (7 bases). With 4 bases removed from V and 2 bases from J, the gap between germline ends came to 14 bases. The length of the CDR3 is 15 residues. CDR1 SGHRS and CDR2 YFSETQ come from the germline V gene. The CDR3 is CASSGGGQITDTQYF. The DNA for the CDR3 is TGCGCCAGCAGCGGGGGGGGCCAGATCACAGATACGCAGTATTTT.

The chain is built from TRBV5-6 and TRBJ2-7; maybe TRBD2 (7 bases). The CDR3 contains 15 residues. Per germline, CDR1 SGHDT and CDR2 YYEEEE. V was trimmed by 2 bases and J by 2 bases, leaving 14 bases between them. The CDR3 coding sequence is TGTGCCAGCAGCTTTAGACGGGGGGACACCTACGAGCAGTACTTC. Translating gives CASSFRRGDTYEQYF. The full variable domain, in which reference TRBV5-6 and TRBJ2-7 provide the parts outside the CDR3, is DAGVTQSPTHLIKTRGQQVTLRCSPKSGHDTVSWYQQALGQGPQFIFQYYEEEERQRGNFPDRFSGHQFPNYSSELNVNALLLGDSALYLCASSFRRGDTYEQYFGPGTRLTVT.

Worth noting for this clone: Other DNA sequences in this sample translate to the same CDR3. V usage is TRBV5-1 and J usage is TRBJ1-3; D unclear. The CDR3 contains 15 residues. Trimming left V 0 bases short and J 0 bases short, with 7 bases between. Germline CDR1 and CDR2: SGHRS and YFSETQ. CDR3 loop: CASSLAAGSGNTIYF. The CDR3 DNA reads TGCGCCAGCAGCTTGGCCGCGGGCTCTGGAAACACCATATATTTT.

The rearrangement joins TRBV25-1 to TRBJ2-1; possible D gene TRBD2, 6 bases. This CDR3 region has 13 residues. V gave up 6 bases and J gave up 7 bases, with 13 bases separating them. Germline V gene data show CDR1 as MGHDK and CDR2 as SYGVNS. CDR3 sequence reads: CASRSVAANEQFF. The CDR3 DNA reads as TGTGCCAGCAGGTCTGTAGCGGCGAATGAGCAGTTCTTC.

The chain joins TRBV2 to TRBJ1-2; D may be TRBD1 (5 bases). Germline CDR1 SNHLY, CDR2 FYNNEI. The ends were cut back, 9 bases at V and 4 bases at J, with 12 bases in the middle. The CDR3 contains 12 residues. The chain's CDR3 is CASRGVSYGYTF. CDR3 sequence (DNA): TGTGCCAGTCGGGGGGTCAGCTATGGCTACACCTTC. Looking up the rest from reference TRBV2 and TRBJ1-2 gives the full variable domain: EPEVTQTPSHQVTQMGQEVILRCVPISNHLYFYWYRQILGQKVEFLVSFYNNEISEKSEIFDDQFSVERPDGSNFTLKIRSTKLEDSAMYFCASRGVSYGYTFGSGTRLTVV.

The chain is built from TRBV2 and TRBJ2-7, with D tentatively TRBD1 (6 bases). V dropped 1 base and J dropped 3 bases, with 13 bases sitting between them. The CDR3 totals 15 residues. CDR1 SNHLY and CDR2 FYNNEI come from the germline V gene. The CDR3 sequence is CASSEGLGAYYEQYF. CDR3 in DNA: TGTGCCAGCAGTGAAGGACTGGGGGCCTACTACGAGCAGTACTTC.

This chain connects TRBV7-2 to TRBJ1-2; possible D gene TRBD1, 5 bases. In germline, CDR1 is SGHTA, CDR2 FQGNSA. Between the trimmed V and J ends, which lost 1 base and 6 bases, there was a span of 18 bases. This CDR3 is 16 amino acids long. The CDR3 nucleotides read TGTGCCAGCAGCTTAGGAGGGTCAGGGAAGGCTGATGGCTACACCTTC. Translated, it gives CASSLGGSGKADGYTF.

V gene TRBV27 combines with J gene TRBJ1-2; 10 positions match TRBD1. Germline trimming cut 3 bases from V and 8 bases from J; bases unmatched to any gene: 6. Germline V gene lookup returns CDR1 MNHEY and CDR2 SMNVEV (reference sequence). The CDR3 is 14 residues long. CDR3 sequence: CASSFRQGAGGYTF. CDR3 nucleotides: TGTGCCAGCAGTTTTCGACAGGGGGCTGGAGGCTACACCTTC.